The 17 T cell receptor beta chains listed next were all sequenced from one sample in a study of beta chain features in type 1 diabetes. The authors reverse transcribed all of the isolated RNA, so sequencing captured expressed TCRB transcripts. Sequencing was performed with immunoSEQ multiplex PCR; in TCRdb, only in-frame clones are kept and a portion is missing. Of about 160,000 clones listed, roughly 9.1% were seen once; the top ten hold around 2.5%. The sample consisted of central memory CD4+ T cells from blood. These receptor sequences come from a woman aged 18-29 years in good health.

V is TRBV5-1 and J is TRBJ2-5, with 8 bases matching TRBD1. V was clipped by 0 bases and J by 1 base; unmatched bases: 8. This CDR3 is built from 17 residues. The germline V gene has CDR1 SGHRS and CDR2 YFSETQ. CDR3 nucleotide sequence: TGCGCCAGCAGCTTGGCCGGTCCCGGACAGGGCCAAGAGACCCAGTACTTC. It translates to CASSLAGPGQGQETQYF.

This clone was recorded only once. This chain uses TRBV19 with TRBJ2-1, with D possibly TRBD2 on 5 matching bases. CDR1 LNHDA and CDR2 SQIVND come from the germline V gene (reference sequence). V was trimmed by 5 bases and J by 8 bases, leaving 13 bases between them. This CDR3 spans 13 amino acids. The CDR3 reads CASSYRRMDEQFF. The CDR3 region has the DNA TGTGCCAGTAGTTACCGGAGGATGGATGAGCAGTTCTTC.

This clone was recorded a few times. For the CDR3, the DNA is TGTGCCATCAGGGACAGGGAGGGGGCTGAAGCTTTCTTT. As protein: CAIRDREGAEAFF. The gene calls are TRBV10-3 and TRBJ1-1, with TRBD1 identical over 8 bases. The CDR3 has 13 residues. CDR1 is ENHRY, CDR2 SYGVKD, per germline. V shed 6 bases, J shed 6 bases, and the junction held 6 bases outside the gene matches.

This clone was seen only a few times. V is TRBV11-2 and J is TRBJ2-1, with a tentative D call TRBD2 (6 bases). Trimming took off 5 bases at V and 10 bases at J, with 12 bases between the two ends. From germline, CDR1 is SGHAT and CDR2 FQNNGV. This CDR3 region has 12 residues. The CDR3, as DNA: TGTGCCAGCAGCCCCACGCTAGCGGAGCAGTTCTTC. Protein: CASSPTLAEQFF.

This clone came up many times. CDR3 sequence reads: CASTTDYTDTQYF. CDR3 nucleotide sequence: TGTGCCAGCACCACCGACTACACAGATACGCAGTATTTT. The rearrangement uses TRBV7-2 and TRBJ2-3; D might be TRBD2 (5 bases). Looked up from germline, CDR1 is SGHTA and CDR2 is FQGNSA. This CDR3 contains 13 residues. Between the trimmed V and J ends, which lost 7 bases and 2 bases, there was a span of 10 bases.

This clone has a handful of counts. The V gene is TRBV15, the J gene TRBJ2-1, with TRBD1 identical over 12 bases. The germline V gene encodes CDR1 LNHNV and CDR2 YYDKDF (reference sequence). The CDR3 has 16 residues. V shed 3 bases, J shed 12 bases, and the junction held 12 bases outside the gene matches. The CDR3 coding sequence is TGTGCCACCAGCAGGCCGAGGGGGACAGGGGGCCGGGGGCAGTTCTTC. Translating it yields CATSRPRGTGGRGQFF.

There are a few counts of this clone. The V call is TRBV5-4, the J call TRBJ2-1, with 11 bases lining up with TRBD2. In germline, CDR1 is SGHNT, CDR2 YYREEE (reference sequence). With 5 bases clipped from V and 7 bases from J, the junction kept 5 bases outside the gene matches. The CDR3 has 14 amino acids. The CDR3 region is CASRSGTSGNEQFF. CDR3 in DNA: TGTGCCAGCAGGTCCGGGACTAGCGGTAATGAGCAGTTCTTC.

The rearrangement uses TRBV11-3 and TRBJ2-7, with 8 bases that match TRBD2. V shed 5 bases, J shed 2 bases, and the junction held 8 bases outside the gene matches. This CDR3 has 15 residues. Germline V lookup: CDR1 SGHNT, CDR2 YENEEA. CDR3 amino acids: CASSPPGGRTYEQYF. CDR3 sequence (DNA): TGTGCCAGCAGCCCGCCGGGCGGGAGGACCTACGAGCAGTACTTC.

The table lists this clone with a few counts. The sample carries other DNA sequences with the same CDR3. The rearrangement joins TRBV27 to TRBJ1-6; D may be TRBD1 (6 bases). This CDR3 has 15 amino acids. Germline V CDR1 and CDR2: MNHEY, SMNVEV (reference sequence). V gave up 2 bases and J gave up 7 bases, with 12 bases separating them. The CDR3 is CASSLGGAGNSPLHF. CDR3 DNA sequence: TGTGCCAGCAGTTTAGGGGGGGCTGGCAATTCACCCCTCCACTTT.

The chain's CDR3 is CASSLAAGLEKLFF. In DNA, the CDR3 is TGTGCCAGCAGCTTAGCGGCGGGACTTGAAAAACTGTTTTTT. This rearrangement joins TRBV7-2 to TRBJ1-4, with TRBD1 as a possible D gene (5 bases). Trimming removed 0 bases at V and 7 bases at J, with 9 bases between. From germline, CDR1 is SGHTA and CDR2 FQGNSA. CDR3 length equals 14 residues. Based on the CDR3 plus reference TRBV7-2 and TRBJ1-4, the full variable domain is GAGVSQSPSNKVTEKGKDVELRCDPISGHTALYWYRQSLGQGLEFLIYFQGNSAPDKSGLPSDRFSAERTGGSVSTLTIQRTQQEDSAVYLCASSLAAGLEKLFFGSGTQLSVL.

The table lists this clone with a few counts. Here the CDR3 reads CASMGANTEAFF. In DNA form, the CDR3 reads TGTGCCAGCATGGGGGCGAACACTGAAGCTTTCTTT. This rearrangement joins TRBV6-1 to TRBJ1-1, with a possible D match to TRBD1 (6 bases). Germline assignment: CDR1 MNHNS and CDR2 SASEGT. The CDR3 spans 12 residues. V was clipped by 7 bases and J by 1 base, with 7 bases between them.

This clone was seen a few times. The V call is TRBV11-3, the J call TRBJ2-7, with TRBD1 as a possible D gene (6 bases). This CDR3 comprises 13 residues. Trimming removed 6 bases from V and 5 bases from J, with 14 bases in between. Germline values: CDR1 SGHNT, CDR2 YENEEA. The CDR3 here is CASRGGFVNEQYF. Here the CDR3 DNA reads TGTGCCAGCAGAGGGGGATTCGTGAACGAGCAGTACTTC.

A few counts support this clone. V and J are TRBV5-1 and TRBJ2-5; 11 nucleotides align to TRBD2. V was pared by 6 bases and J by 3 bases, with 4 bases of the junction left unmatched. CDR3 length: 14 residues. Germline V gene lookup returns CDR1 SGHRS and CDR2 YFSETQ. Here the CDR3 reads CASMPTSGEETQYF. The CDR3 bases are TGCGCCAGCATGCCGACTAGCGGGGAAGAGACCCAGTACTTC.

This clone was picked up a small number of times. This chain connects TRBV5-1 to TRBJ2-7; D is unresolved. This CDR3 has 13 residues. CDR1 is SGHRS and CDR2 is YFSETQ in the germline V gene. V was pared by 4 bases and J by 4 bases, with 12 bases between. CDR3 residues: CASSPWPSYEQYF. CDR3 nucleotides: TGCGCCAGCAGCCCTTGGCCCAGTTACGAGCAGTACTTC.

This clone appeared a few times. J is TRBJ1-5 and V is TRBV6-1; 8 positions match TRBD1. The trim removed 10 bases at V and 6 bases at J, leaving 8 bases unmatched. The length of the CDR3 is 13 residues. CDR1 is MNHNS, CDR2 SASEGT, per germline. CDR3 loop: CAIGQGLGQPQHF. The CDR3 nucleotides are TGTGCCATTGGACAGGGATTGGGTCAGCCCCAGCATTTT.

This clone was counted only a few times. For the CDR3, the DNA is TGTGCCAGCTCTACCTATTTGGGGACAGGCGTCTCTGGGGCCAACGTCCTGACTTTC. Translating gives CASSTYLGTGVSGANVLTF. The chain couples TRBV18 to TRBJ2-6; 8 bases are shared with TRBD1. The CDR3 is 19 amino acids. Losses at the gene ends were 6 bases for V and 0 bases for J; bases not matched to a gene: 13. Germline V gene data show CDR1 as KGHSH and CDR2 as LQKENI. The variable domain in full, with the rest retrieved from reference TRBV18 and TRBJ2-6, is NAGVMQNPRHLVRRRGQEARLRCSPMKGHSHVYWYRQLPEEGLKFMVYLQKENIIDESGMPKERFSAEFPKEGPSILRIQQVVRGDSAAYFCASSTYLGTGVSGANVLTFGAGSRLTVL.

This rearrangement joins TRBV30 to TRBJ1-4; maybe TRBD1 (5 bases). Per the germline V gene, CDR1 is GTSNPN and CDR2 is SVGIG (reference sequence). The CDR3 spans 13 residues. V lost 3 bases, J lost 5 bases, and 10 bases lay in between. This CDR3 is CAWRTVLNEKLFF. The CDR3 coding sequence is TGTGCCTGGAGGACAGTCCTAAATGAAAAACTGTTTTTT. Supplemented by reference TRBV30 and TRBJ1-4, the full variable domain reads SQTIHQWPATLVQPVGSPLSLECTVEGTSNPNLYWYRQAAGRGLQLLFYSVGIGQISSEVPQNLSASRPQDRQFILSSKKLLLSDSGFYLCAWRTVLNEKLFFGSGTQLSVL.